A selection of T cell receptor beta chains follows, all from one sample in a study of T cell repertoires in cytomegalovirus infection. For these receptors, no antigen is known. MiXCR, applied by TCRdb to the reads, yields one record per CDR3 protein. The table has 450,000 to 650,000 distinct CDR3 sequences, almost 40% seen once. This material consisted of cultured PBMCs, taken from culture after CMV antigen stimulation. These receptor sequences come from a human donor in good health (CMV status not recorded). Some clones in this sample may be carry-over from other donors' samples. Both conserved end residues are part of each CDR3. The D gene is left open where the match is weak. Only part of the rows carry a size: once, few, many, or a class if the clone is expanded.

cdr3_nt: TGTGCCACCTCACGGGCCAGGGGGGGAAGCTCCTACGAGCAGTACTTC
cdr3_aa: CATSRARGGSSYEQYF
j_call: TRBJ2-7
clone_size: -
d_call: -
v_call: TRBV10-3

cdr3_nt: TGTGCCAGCAGTACCAGGGGTGTGGGACTGTATGGAGATACGCAGTATTTT
cdr3_aa: CASSTRGVGLYGDTQYF
j_call: TRBJ2-3
clone_size: -
d_call: -
v_call: TRBV7-2

cdr3_nt: TGTGCCAGCCAACTTGGCCAGCCCCAGCATTTT
cdr3_aa: CASQLGQPQHF
j_call: TRBJ1-5
clone_size: few
d_call: -
v_call: TRBV7-4

cdr3_nt: TGTGCCAGCAGCCCTCTCGCCAGGTCACCCAGCACCTTC
cdr3_aa: CASSPLARSPSTF
j_call: TRBJ1-2
clone_size: -
d_call: -
v_call: TRBV5-5

cdr3_nt: TGTGCCAGCAGTTTACCCCTCGCTGAAGCTTTCTTT
cdr3_aa: CASSLPLAEAFF
j_call: TRBJ1-1
clone_size: once
d_call: -
v_call: TRBV12-3/TRBV12-4

cdr3_nt: TGTGCCAGCAGTCTGCGAGGGTATACCTACAATGAGCAGTTCTTC
cdr3_aa: CASSLRGYTYNEQFF
j_call: TRBJ2-1
clone_size: few
d_call: -
v_call: TRBV27

cdr3_nt: TGTGCCAGCAGCTTAGGGATTGCGGGACTAGTCTGGGAGACCCAGTACTTC
cdr3_aa: CASSLGIAGLVWETQYF
j_call: TRBJ2-5
clone_size: few
d_call: TRBD2
v_call: TRBV7-2

cdr3_nt: TGTGCCAGCAGTCCCTCCCAATGGGGGACTCTCGGACGCCTCCACTTT
cdr3_aa: CASSPSQWGTLGRLHF
j_call: TRBJ1-6
clone_size: few
d_call: -
v_call: TRBV27

cdr3_nt: TGTGCCAGCAGGACCGGGACTAGCGGGGGGGCCACCGAGCAGTTCTTC
cdr3_aa: CASRTGTSGGATEQFF
j_call: TRBJ2-1
clone_size: few
d_call: TRBD2
v_call: TRBV6-1

cdr3_nt: TGTGCCAGCAACCCCACGTTTGCGAAGGACACTGAAGCTTTCTTT
cdr3_aa: CASNPTFAKDTEAFF
j_call: TRBJ1-1
clone_size: few
d_call: -
v_call: TRBV7-8

cdr3_nt: TGTGCCAGCAGCTCAGTAGGGGACACTGAAGCTTTCTTT
cdr3_aa: CASSSVGDTEAFF
j_call: TRBJ1-1
clone_size: few
d_call: -
v_call: TRBV5-5

cdr3_nt: TGCAGTGCTAGCCCGGGACTAGCGGGTCTCAATGAGCAGTTCTTC
cdr3_aa: CSASPGLAGLNEQFF
j_call: TRBJ2-1
clone_size: -
d_call: TRBD2
v_call: TRBV20-1

cdr3_nt: TGTGCCACCGGGACACCGAACTCCTACAATGAGCAGTTCTTC
cdr3_aa: CATGTPNSYNEQFF
j_call: TRBJ2-1
clone_size: -
d_call: -
v_call: TRBV15

cdr3_nt: TGTGCCAGCCGGGACAGGGGGTATCCTACTAATGAAAAACTGTTTTTT
cdr3_aa: CASRDRGYPTNEKLFF
j_call: TRBJ1-4
clone_size: -
d_call: TRBD1
v_call: TRBV19

cdr3_nt: TGTGCCAGCACCTTGGGACTAGCGGGAAACTACGAGCAGTACTTC
cdr3_aa: CASTLGLAGNYEQYF
j_call: TRBJ2-7
clone_size: few
d_call: TRBD2
v_call: TRBV7-2

cdr3_nt: TGTGCCAGCAGTTACTCACGGGGGCGGGGTGAGCAGTTCTTC
cdr3_aa: CASSYSRGRGEQFF
j_call: TRBJ2-1
clone_size: few
d_call: -
v_call: TRBV6-2/TRBV6-3

cdr3_nt: TGTGCCAGCAGCTTTCTAGCGGGGGGGCCCGGGGAGCTGTTTTTT
cdr3_aa: CASSFLAGGPGELFF
j_call: TRBJ2-2
clone_size: -
d_call: TRBD2
v_call: TRBV5-4

cdr3_nt: TGTGCCAGCAGCACTGGACAGGGGAACTATGGCTACACCTTC
cdr3_aa: CASSTGQGNYGYTF
j_call: TRBJ1-2
clone_size: few
d_call: TRBD1
v_call: TRBV7-9

cdr3_nt: TGTGCCAGCAGCCCGCCGGAGGGGGAGAACACTGAAGCTTTCTTT
cdr3_aa: CASSPPEGENTEAFF
j_call: TRBJ1-1
clone_size: -
d_call: -
v_call: TRBV5-4

cdr3_nt: TGTGCCAGTAGTATAAACAGGGGGGGCAACACTGAAGCTTTCTTT
cdr3_aa: CASSINRGGNTEAFF
j_call: TRBJ1-1
clone_size: -
d_call: TRBD1
v_call: TRBV19

cdr3_nt: TGTGCCAGCAGTGCTAAGACTGAGCAGTTCTTC
cdr3_aa: CASSAKTEQFF
j_call: TRBJ2-1
clone_size: -
d_call: -
v_call: TRBV25-1

cdr3_nt: TGTGCCAGCACAAGGGGAATGAACACTGAAGCTTTCTTT
cdr3_aa: CASTRGMNTEAFF
j_call: TRBJ1-1
clone_size: few
d_call: -
v_call: TRBV3-1

cdr3_nt: TGTGCCAGCCAAAGGACGGGAGATCAGCCCCAGCATTTT
cdr3_aa: CASQRTGDQPQHF
j_call: TRBJ1-5
clone_size: -
d_call: -
v_call: TRBV6-5

cdr3_nt: TGTGCCAGCGGCTCCTGGACAGGGTTCGGAAACACCATATATTTT
cdr3_aa: CASGSWTGFGNTIYF
j_call: TRBJ1-3
clone_size: -
d_call: TRBD1
v_call: TRBV6-2/TRBV6-3

cdr3_nt: TGTGCCAGCAGCGGGGGGCGGGGCACAGATACGCAGTATTTT
cdr3_aa: CASSGGRGTDTQYF
j_call: TRBJ2-3
clone_size: -
d_call: -
v_call: TRBV5-4

cdr3_nt: TGCGCCAGCAGCTTGGCGGGGGGGCCTGGGGCCAACGTCCTGACTTTC
cdr3_aa: CASSLAGGPGANVLTF
j_call: TRBJ2-6
clone_size: few
d_call: TRBD2
v_call: TRBV5-1

cdr3_nt: TGTGCCAGCAGTTCCTCGGCGGCAGCGGGCGAGCAGTACTTC
cdr3_aa: CASSSSAAAGEQYF
j_call: TRBJ2-7
clone_size: -
d_call: -
v_call: TRBV12-3/TRBV12-4

cdr3_nt: TGTGCCAGCAGCTTAGTGCTGCAACCCTCTGGAAACACCATATATTTT
cdr3_aa: CASSLVLQPSGNTIYF
j_call: TRBJ1-3
clone_size: few
d_call: -
v_call: TRBV7-8

cdr3_nt: TGCAGCGTACACAGACAGAAATCCCCCTACAATGAGCAGTTCTTC
cdr3_aa: CSVHRQKSPYNEQFF
j_call: TRBJ2-1
clone_size: -
d_call: -
v_call: TRBV29-1